The clone carrying this TCR beta chain was detected a few times. What it recognizes is unknown. Combining iRepertoire HTBI primers with Arm-PCR of CDR3 regions, the authors built TCR beta libraries. In the authors' methods: About 62 TRBV and approximately 13 TRBJ segments were identified across samples. Via MiXCR, TCRdb re-called the multiplex PCR reads, giving one row per CDR3 protein. The V and J calls and clone size come from TCRdb's table, not from the authors' own analysis. This table holds 400,000 to 500,000 distinct CDR3 sequences, about 20% found once. This CDR3 is 14 amino acids long. V trimming: 6 bases; J trimming: 12 bases; junction bases outside the gene matches: 12. Germline CDR1 MNHEY, CDR2 SMNVEV (reference sequence). The sample's time point: persistent/refractory GD, antithyroid drugs over 5 years with positive TRAb. Extracted PBMC RNA gave rise to the TCR library. The sample comes from a study of regulatory T cells in long-lasting Graves disease. Across the study: Persistent Graves' disease denoted over 5 years of antithyroid drugs plus positive TSH receptor antibodies.

Points from the study as a whole: Public clonotype sharing was higher in persistent than newly diagnosed patients. Preferential use of TRBV28, TRBJ1-2 and TRBJ2-5 was seen in persistent disease.

The sample in question was peripheral blood mononuclear cells (PBMCs), obtained when the disease was refractory, from a patient treated with antithyroid drugs. The clonotype was recovered from a female donor with Graves disease. The V and J genes are TRBV27 and TRBJ2-1, with TRBD1 matching over 9 bases. The CDR3 spells CASRRPGQGYGQFF. CDR3 coding DNA: TGTGCCAGCAGAAGACCGGGACAGGGTTATGGGCAGTTCTTC.